This T cell receptor beta chain was documented in a study of blood T cell repertoires in COVID-19. Study-wide background: Spain, Italy and the United States supplied samples that represented acute and convalescent COVID-19.

Original analysis: Amplification of reference gene primers provided the estimated nucleated cell counts. Libraries were prepared by immunoSEQ multiplex PCR; TCRdb keeps only in-frame clonotypes and omits some of them. For V, J and clone size, that table is used; D and trimming come from the DNA. The sample lists around 190,000 clones; almost 90% were seen once. The material sequenced was peripheral blood. The receptor was derived from a man younger than 35 with active or convalescent COVID-19.

The CDR3 here is CASRGQGANVLTF. CDR3 DNA: TGTGCCAGCAGGGGGCAGGGGGCCAACGTCCTGACTTTC. This rearrangement joins TRBV19 to TRBJ2-6; the match to TRBD1 covers 8 bases. Germline V CDR1 and CDR2: LNHDA, SQIVND (reference sequence). There are 13 residues in the CDR3. V shed 9 bases and J 4 bases; nucleotides not matched to a gene: 2.